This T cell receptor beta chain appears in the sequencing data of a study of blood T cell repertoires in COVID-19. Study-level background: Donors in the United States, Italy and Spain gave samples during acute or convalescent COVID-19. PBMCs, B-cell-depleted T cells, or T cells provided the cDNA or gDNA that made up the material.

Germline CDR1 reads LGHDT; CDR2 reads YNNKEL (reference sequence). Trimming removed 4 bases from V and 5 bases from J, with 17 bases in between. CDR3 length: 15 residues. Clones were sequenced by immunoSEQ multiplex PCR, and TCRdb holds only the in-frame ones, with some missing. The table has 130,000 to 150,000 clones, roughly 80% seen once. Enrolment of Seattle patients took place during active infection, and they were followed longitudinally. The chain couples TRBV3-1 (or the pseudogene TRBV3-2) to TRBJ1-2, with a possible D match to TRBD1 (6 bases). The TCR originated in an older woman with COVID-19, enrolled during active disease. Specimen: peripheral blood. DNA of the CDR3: TGTGCCAGCAGCCGCGAACAGGGTCTGAGGTATGGCTACACCTTC. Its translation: CASSREQGLRYGYTF.